These 14 T cell receptor beta chains were sequenced from one sample in a study of cytomegalovirus exposure and HLA in healthy donors. Amplification used 60 Vbeta primers and 13 Jbeta primers. The method was immunoSEQ multiplex PCR; TCRdb's version includes in-frame clones alone and lacks a portion of them. The table has approximately 120,000 clones, approximately 76% seen once. Sequenced input: PBMCs. The receptors were sampled from a man in his forties in good health and CMV-seronegative.

The chain combines TRBV5-4 with TRBJ2-5; D perhaps matches TRBD1 (5 bases). The germline V gene encodes CDR1 SGHNT and CDR2 YYREEE (reference sequence). Trimming took off 4 bases at V and 5 bases at J, with 15 bases between the two ends. The CDR3 loop spans 14 amino acids. The CDR3 loop reads CASSMGRRSETQYF. CDR3 bases: TGTGCCAGCAGCATGGGGCGGAGATCTGAGACCCAGTACTTC.

V is TRBV19 and J is TRBJ1-3; 7 nucleotides agree with TRBD1. After removal of 8 bases from V and 0 bases from J, the junction contained 7 bases not matched to a gene. The CDR3 length is 15 residues. Germline lookup yields CDR1 LNHDA and CDR2 SQIVND (reference sequence). The CDR3 DNA is TGTGCCAGTGCCCCGGACAGGAGCTCTGGAAACACCATATATTTT. Translation: CASAPDRSSGNTIYF.

J is TRBJ1-1 and V is TRBV7-9; D is perhaps TRBD1 (6 bases). Trimming left V 6 bases short and J 5 bases short, with 16 bases between. Germline-derived CDR1 and CDR2 are SEHNR and FQNEAQ (reference sequence). This CDR3 comprises 14 residues. CDR3 amino acids: CASRQGGGKTEAFF. CDR3 sequence (DNA): TGTGCCAGCAGGCAAGGGGGAGGGAAGACTGAAGCTTTCTTT. Full variable domain (rest looked up from reference TRBV7-9 and TRBJ1-1): DTGVSQNPRHKITKRGQNVTFRCDPISEHNRLYWYRQTLGQGPEFLTYFQNEAQLEKSRLLSDRFSAERPKGSFSTLEIQRTEQGDSAMYLCASRQGGGKTEAFFGQGTRLTVV.

CDR3 amino acids: CASSIPDSYNEQFF. The DNA for the CDR3 is TGTGCCAGTAGTATCCCGGACAGCTACAATGAGCAGTTCTTC. V usage is TRBV19 and J usage is TRBJ2-1, with D possibly matching TRBD1 (6 bases). V was clipped by 3 bases and J by 3 bases, with 9 bases between them. This CDR3 is 14 amino acids long. Per the germline V gene, CDR1 is LNHDA and CDR2 is SQIVND (reference sequence).

The V gene is TRBV5-3, the J gene TRBJ1-2, with 8 bases lining up with TRBD1. TRBV5-3 is an ORF for which the function is uncertain. With 4 bases clipped from V and 1 base from J, the junction kept 9 bases outside the gene matches. The CDR3 is 16 amino acids. The CDR3 region is CARSIGQGSSNYGYTF. The CDR3 DNA sequence: TGTGCCAGAAGCATAGGACAGGGAAGCAGTAACTATGGCTACACCTTC.

This rearrangement joins TRBV6-4 to TRBJ1-2; the match to TRBD1 covers 9 bases. CDR3 length: 16 residues. The trim removed 0 bases at V and 8 bases at J, leaving 10 bases unmatched. CDR1 and CDR2 from the germline V gene are MRHNA and SNTAGT. In nucleotides, the CDR3 is TGTGCCAGCAGTGACTCGGGAGACAGGGGGATTGGAGGCTACACCTTC. It translates to CASSDSGDRGIGGYTF.

The V call is TRBV15, the J call TRBJ2-5; 11 positions match TRBD1. The germline CDR1 and CDR2 sequences are LNHNV and YYDKDF (reference sequence). Losses at the gene ends were 7 bases for V and 4 bases for J; bases not matched to a gene: 8. This CDR3 has 15 residues. The DNA for the CDR3 is TGTGCCACCACCGCGGACAGGGGGCGAGTAGAGACCCAGTACTTC. Its translation: CATTADRGRVETQYF.

This clone occurred a few times. In DNA, the CDR3 is TGTGCCAGCAGCTCCAGCGGGGGGGTAATCTACGAGCAGTACTTC. It yields the protein CASSSSGGVIYEQYF. J is TRBJ2-7 and V is TRBV2; 10 bases match TRBD2. V trimming: 6 bases; J trimming: 3 bases; junction bases outside the gene matches: 8. The germline CDR1 and CDR2 sequences are SNHLY and FYNNEI. This CDR3 has 15 residues.

This clone was counted a few times. The rearrangement joins TRBV10-2 to TRBJ2-2; 14 nucleotides agree with TRBD2. The germline gives CDR1 WSHSY, CDR2 SAAADI. V was pared by 4 bases and J by 11 bases, with 3 bases of the junction left unmatched. There are 14 residues in the CDR3. The CDR3 region is CASSATSGGAELFF. The CDR3 nucleotides read TGCGCCAGCAGTGCGACTAGCGGGGGGGCCGAGCTGTTTTTT.

This chain connects TRBV11-2 to TRBJ2-1; 8 bases are a match to TRBD1. The CDR3 runs to 15 residues. Germline assignment: CDR1 SGHAT and CDR2 FQNNGV. The junction had 8 bases not matched to a gene; V was cut back by 6 bases and J by 4 bases. As DNA, the CDR3 is TGTGCCAGCAGTTATGACAGGGGTCAATACAATGAGCAGTTCTTC. It specifies CASSYDRGQYNEQFF.

The V and J genes are TRBV18 and TRBJ1-5; D is possibly TRBD1 (5 bases). Trimming took off 3 bases at V and 7 bases at J, with 7 bases between the two ends. The germline V gene encodes CDR1 KGHSH and CDR2 LQKENI. The CDR3 is 12 amino acids. The chain's CDR3 is CASSPGGQPQHF. In nucleotides, the CDR3 is TGTGCCAGCTCACCGGGGGGGCAGCCCCAGCATTTT. The full variable domain, with the rest looked up from reference TRBV18 and TRBJ1-5, is NAGVMQNPRHLVRRRGQEARLRCSPMKGHSHVYWYRQLPEEGLKFMVYLQKENIIDESGMPKERFSAEFPKEGPSILRIQQVVRGDSAAYFCASSPGGQPQHFGDGTRLSIL.

The chain recombines TRBV18 with TRBJ2-2; a possible D gene is TRBD2 (5 bases). Germline assignment: CDR1 KGHSH and CDR2 LQKENI. The CDR3 is made up of 15 amino acids. The V and J ends lost 3 bases and 0 bases respectively, with 8 bases between them. The CDR3 region is CASSPMRANTGELFF. Written as DNA, the CDR3 is TGTGCCAGCTCACCGATGAGGGCGAACACCGGGGAGCTGTTTTTT.

By share, this clone counts as medium-sized. J is TRBJ1-2 and V is TRBV2; 11 nucleotides match TRBD1. After removal of 10 bases from V and 6 bases from J, the junction contained 7 bases not matched to a gene. The CDR3 spans 13 residues. The germline CDR1 and CDR2 sequences are SNHLY and FYNNEI. In DNA, the CDR3 is TGTGCCAAGAAGGACAGGGGGCTGGATGGCTACACCTTC. It translates to CAKKDRGLDGYTF.

The J gene is TRBJ1-5, the V gene TRBV10-3; 9 nucleotides agree with TRBD1. The ends lost 2 bases at V and 4 bases at J; junction bases unmatched: 3. Per germline, CDR1 ENHRY and CDR2 SYGVKD. The CDR3 loop spans 15 amino acids. CDR3 region: CAISEAGQGNQPQHF. The CDR3 region has the DNA TGTGCCATCAGTGAGGCGGGACAGGGTAATCAGCCCCAGCATTTT.